A selection of T cell receptor beta chains follows, all from one sample in a study of blood T cell repertoires in COVID-19. The data were produced by immunoSEQ multiplex PCR, yet TCRdb's version contains in-frame clones alone and is incomplete. Here the sample spans around 250,000 clones, 80% to 90% being singletons. Sequencing used PBMCs or T cells enriched from blood (not recorded which). The receptors stem from a woman between 50 and 59 years old who had been exposed to COVID-19. Each CDR3 is given with its conserved first and last residue. Each record gives: V gene, CDR3 protein.

TRBV3-1/TRBV3-2	CASSQSRGTGNTIYF
TRBV16	CASSDRVGNEKLFF
TRBV9	CASTPGGSAPGANVLTF
TRBV10-3	CAISANYPGSVIDNEQFF
TRBV30	CAWSFTGFNQPQHF
TRBV7-9	CASSPGIPEAFF
TRBV11-2	CASSPNARTERFF
TRBV21-1	CASSKAEGAINSPLHF
TRBV7-2	CASSATELADYEQYF
TRBV10-2	CASNPTRGLSPYEQYF
TRBV6-2/TRBV6-3	CASSTRDIGFYTF
TRBV7-2	CASSGHRAQTYNEQFF
TRBV18	CASSPTREQPQHF
TRBV18	CASSLRTGRNTIYF
TRBV29-1	CSVVTGEHSYEQYF
TRBV10-3	CAIRDRKQGTEAFF
TRBV29-1	CSVGDRFNSPLHF
TRBV5-1	CASSLQRPYGYTF
TRBV20-1	CSASDDRGYNSPLHF
TRBV21-1	CASSPCEVSGNTIYF
TRBV19	CASSMGGTGPTNTEAFF
TRBV5-6	CASSLFGAGETQYF
TRBV19	CASSITGARGSNQPQHF